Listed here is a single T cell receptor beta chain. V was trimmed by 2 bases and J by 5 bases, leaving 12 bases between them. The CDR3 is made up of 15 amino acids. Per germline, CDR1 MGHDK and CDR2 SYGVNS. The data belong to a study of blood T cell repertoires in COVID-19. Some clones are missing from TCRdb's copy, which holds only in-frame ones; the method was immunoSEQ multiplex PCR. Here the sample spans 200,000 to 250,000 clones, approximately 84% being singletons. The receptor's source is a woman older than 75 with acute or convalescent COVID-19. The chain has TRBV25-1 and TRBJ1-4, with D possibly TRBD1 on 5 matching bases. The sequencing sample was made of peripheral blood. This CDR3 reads CASSEPGRTNEKLFF. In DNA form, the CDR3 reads TGTGCCAGCAGTGAACCTGGACGGACAAATGAAAAACTGTTTTTT.